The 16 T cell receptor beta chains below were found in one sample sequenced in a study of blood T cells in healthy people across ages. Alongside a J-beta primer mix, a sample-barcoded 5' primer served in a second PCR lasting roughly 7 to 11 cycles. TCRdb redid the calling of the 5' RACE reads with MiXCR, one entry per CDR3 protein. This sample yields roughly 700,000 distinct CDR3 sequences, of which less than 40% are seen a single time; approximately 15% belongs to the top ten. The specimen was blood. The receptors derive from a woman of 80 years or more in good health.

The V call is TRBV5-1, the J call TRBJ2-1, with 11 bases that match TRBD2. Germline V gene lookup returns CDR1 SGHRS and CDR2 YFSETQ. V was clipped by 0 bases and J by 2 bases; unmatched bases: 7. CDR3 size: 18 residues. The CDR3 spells CASSLEYRTSGPYNEQFF. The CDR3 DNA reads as TGCGCCAGCAGCTTGGAATACCGGACTAGCGGGCCCTACAATGAGCAGTTCTTC.

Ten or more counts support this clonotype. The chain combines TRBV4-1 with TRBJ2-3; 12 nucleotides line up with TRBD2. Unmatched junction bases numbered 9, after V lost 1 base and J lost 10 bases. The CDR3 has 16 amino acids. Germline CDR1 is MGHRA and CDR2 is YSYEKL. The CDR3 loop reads CASSQASGGAGTAQYF. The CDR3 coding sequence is TGCGCCAGCAGCCAAGCTAGCGGGGGGGCAGGGACTGCGCAGTATTTT.

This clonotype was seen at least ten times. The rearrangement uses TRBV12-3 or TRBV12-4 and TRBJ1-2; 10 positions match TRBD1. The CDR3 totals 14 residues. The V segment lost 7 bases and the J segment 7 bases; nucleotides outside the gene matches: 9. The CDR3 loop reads CASNLGDRGSGYTF. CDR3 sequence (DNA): TGTGCCAGCAATTTGGGGGACAGGGGCTCTGGCTACACCTTC.

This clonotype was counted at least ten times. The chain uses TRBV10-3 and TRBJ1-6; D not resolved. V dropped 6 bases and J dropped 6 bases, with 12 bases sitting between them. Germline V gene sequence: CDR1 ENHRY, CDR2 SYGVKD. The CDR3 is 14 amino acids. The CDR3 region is CAIRGAPSNSPLHF. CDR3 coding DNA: TGTGCCATCAGAGGAGCCCCATCTAATTCACCCCTCCACTTT.

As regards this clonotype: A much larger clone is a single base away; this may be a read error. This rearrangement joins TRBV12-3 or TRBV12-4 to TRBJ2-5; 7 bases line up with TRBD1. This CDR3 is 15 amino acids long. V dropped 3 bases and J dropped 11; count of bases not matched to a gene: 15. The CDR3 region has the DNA TGTGCCAGCAGTTTCTTGAAGACAGGGCGGTATGAGCAGTACTTC. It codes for CASSFLKTGRYEQYF.

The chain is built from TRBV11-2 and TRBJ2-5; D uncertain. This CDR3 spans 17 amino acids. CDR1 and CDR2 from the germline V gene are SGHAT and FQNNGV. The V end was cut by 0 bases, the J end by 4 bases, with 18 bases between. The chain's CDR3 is CASSLEFQSRGRETQYF. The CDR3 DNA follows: TGTGCCAGCAGCTTAGAGTTCCAGTCCAGAGGTCGAGAGACCCAGTACTTC.

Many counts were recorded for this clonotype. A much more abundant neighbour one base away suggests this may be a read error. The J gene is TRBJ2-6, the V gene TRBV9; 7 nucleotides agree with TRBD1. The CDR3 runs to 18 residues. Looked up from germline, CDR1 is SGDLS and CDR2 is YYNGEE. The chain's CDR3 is CASSATGFGLSGANVRTF. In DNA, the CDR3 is TGTGCCAGCAGCGCGACAGGGTTTGGGCTTTCTGGGGCCAACGTCCGGACTTTC.

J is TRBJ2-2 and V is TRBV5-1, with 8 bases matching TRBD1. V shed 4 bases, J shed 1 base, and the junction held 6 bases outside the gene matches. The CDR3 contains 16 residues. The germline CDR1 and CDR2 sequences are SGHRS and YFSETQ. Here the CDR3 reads CASSLTGAMNTGELFF. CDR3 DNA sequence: TGCGCCAGCAGCCTGACAGGGGCGATGAACACCGGGGAGCTGTTTTTT.

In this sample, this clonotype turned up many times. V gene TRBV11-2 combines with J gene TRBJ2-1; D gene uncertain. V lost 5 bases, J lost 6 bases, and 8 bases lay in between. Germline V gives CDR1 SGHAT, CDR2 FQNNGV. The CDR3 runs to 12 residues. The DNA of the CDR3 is TGTGCCAGCAGCCCCACGGGCAATGAGCAGTTCTTC. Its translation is CASSPTGNEQFF. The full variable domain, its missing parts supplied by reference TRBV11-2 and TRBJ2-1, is EAGVAQSPRYKIIEKRQSVAFWCNPISGHATLYWYQQILGQGPKLLIQFQNNGVVDDSQLPKDRFSAERLKGVDSTLKIQPAKLEDSAVYLCASSPTGNEQFFGPGTRLTVL.

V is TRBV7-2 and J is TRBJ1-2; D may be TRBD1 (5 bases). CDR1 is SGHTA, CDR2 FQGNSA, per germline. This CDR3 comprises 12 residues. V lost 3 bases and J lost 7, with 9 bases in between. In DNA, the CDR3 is TGTGCCAGCAGCTTTGCCAGGGTTGGCTACACCTTC. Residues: CASSFARVGYTF.

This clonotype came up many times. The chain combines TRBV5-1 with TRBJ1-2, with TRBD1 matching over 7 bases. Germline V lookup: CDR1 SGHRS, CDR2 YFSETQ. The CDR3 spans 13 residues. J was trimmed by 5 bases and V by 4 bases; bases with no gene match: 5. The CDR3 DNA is TGCGCCAGCAGCCCGTACAGGGGATATGGCTACACCTTC. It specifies CASSPYRGYGYTF.

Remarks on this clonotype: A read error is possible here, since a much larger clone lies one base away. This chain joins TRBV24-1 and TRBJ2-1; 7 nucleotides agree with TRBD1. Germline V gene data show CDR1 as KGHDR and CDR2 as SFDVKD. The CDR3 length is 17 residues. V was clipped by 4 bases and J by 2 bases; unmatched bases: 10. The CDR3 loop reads CATSDPSTGFPYNEQFF. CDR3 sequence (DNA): TGTGCCACCAGTGACCCATCGACAGGGTTTCCCTACAATGAGCAGTTCTTC.

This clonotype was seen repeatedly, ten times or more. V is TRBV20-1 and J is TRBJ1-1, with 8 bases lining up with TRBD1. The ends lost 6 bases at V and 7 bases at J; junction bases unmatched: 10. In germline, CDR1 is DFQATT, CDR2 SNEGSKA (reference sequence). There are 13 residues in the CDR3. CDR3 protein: CSARTGKGIEAFF. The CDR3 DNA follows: TGCAGTGCCAGGACAGGGAAGGGAATTGAAGCTTTCTTT.

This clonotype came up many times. CDR3 protein: CASTGVGTEAFF. DNA for the CDR3: TGTGCCAGTACAGGGGTGGGCACTGAAGCTTTCTTT. This sequence joins TRBV6-5 and TRBJ1-1, with 7 nucleotides matching TRBD1. The junction had 5 bases not matched to a gene; V was cut back by 9 bases and J by 4 bases. Germline V gene sequence: CDR1 MNHEY, CDR2 SVGAGI. This CDR3 comprises 12 residues.

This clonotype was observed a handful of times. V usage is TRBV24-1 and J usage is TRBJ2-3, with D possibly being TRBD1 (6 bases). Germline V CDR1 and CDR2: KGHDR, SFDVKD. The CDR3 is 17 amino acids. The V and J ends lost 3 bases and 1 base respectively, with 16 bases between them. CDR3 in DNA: TGTGCCACCAGTGATCGAAGTAGCAGACAGGGCACAGATACGCAGTATTTT. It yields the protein CATSDRSSRQGTDTQYF.

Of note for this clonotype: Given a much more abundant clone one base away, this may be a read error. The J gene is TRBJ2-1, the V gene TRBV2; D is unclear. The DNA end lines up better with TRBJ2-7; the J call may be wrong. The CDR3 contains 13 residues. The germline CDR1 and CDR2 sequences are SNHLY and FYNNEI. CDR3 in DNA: TGTGCCAGCGGTAGGGCCCCCTACAATGAGCAGTACTTC. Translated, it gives CASGRAPYNEQYF.